The 6 T cell receptor beta chains below all came from one sample that was sequenced in a study of identifying expanded T cells in peripheral blood. Clones were read by immunoSEQ multiplex PCR, and TCRdb kept only the in-frame ones, dropping some. This table holds more than 75,000 clones, around 86% found once. The sequencing input was blood. The receptors derive from a person aged 18 to 70 in good health.

V and J are TRBV7-9 and TRBJ2-1; weak D call: TRBD2 (5 bases). Trimming shortened V by 5 bases and J by 5 bases, and 16 bases separated the two germline ends. The CDR3 consists of 15 residues. Per the germline V gene, CDR1 is SEHNR and CDR2 is FQNEAQ (reference sequence). In DNA, the CDR3 is TGTGCCAGCAGCCCTGCGAGGGTTAGGGACAATGAGCAGTTCTTC. Translating it yields CASSPARVRDNEQFF.

This clone was observed once. V and J are TRBV7-6 and TRBJ1-1, with D perhaps TRBD1 (5 bases). This CDR3 has 15 residues. The germline CDR1 and CDR2 sequences are SGHVS and FNYEAQ. V was cut by 5 bases and J by 5 bases, with 18 bases left in between. CDR3 sequence (DNA): TGTGCCAGCAGCCTCCCCGGGACCCTGGATACTGAAGCTTTCTTT. Translating it yields CASSLPGTLDTEAFF.

The V and J genes are TRBV6-5 and TRBJ2-5; possible D gene TRBD1, 5 bases. Trimming took 4 bases from V and 0 from J, leaving 9 bases between them. This CDR3 has 14 amino acids. Per the germline V gene, CDR1 is MNHEY and CDR2 is SVGAGI. As DNA, the CDR3 is TGTGCCAGCAGTTCTAGACAGTACCAAGAGACCCAGTACTTC. Amino acids: CASSSRQYQETQYF.

The chain recombines TRBV19 with TRBJ1-1; no firm D call. Per germline, CDR1 LNHDA and CDR2 SQIVND (reference sequence). Trimming stripped 7 bases from V and 1 base from J, with 13 bases between. The CDR3 consists of 14 residues. The DNA for the CDR3 is TGTGCCAGTATTGGTCCGGCGGGGAACACTGAAGCTTTCTTT. This sequence encodes CASIGPAGNTEAFF.

CDR3: CASSLQGNSYNSPLHF. As DNA, the CDR3 is TGTGCCAGCAGCTTACAGGGAAACTCCTATAATTCACCCCTCCACTTT. The J gene is TRBJ1-6, the V gene TRBV7-2; TRBD1 is a possible D gene (5 bases). The CDR3 has 16 amino acids. V was pared by 2 bases and J by 0 bases, with 8 bases between. Germline loops: CDR1 SGHTA, CDR2 FQGNSA.

J is TRBJ1-1 and V is TRBV10-2; D uncertain. Trimming left V 6 bases short and J 6 bases short, with 17 bases between. CDR1 is WSHSY and CDR2 is SAAADI in the germline V gene. CDR3 length: 14 amino acids. The DNA for the CDR3 is TGCGCCAGCAGGAAGGGTCCGGGAGGAGCTGAAGCTTTCTTT. Translation gives CASRKGPGGAEAFF.